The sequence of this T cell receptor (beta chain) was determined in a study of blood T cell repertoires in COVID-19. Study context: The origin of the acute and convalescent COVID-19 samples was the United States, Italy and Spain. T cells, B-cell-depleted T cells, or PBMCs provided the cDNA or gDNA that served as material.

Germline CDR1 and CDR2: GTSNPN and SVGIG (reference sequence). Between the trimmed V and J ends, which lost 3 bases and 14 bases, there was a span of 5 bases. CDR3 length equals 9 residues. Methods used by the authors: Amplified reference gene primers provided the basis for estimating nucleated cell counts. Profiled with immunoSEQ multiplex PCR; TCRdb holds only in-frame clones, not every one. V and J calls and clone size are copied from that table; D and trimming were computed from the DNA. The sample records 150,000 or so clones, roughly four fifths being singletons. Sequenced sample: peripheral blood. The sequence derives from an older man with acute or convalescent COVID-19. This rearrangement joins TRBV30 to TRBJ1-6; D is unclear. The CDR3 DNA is TGTGCCTGGAGGGTAGCCCTCCACTTT. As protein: CAWRVALHF.